This is a list of T cell receptor beta chains from one sample in a study of CD4 T cells in relation to SARS-CoV-2 and coronaviruses. These receptors' antigens are unknown. The repertoire was sequenced with immunoSEQ multiplex PCR; TCRdb's copy has only in-frame clones and lacks some. This sample has 15,000 to 20,000 clones, with about four fifths found just once. Sequencing was done on a sample of CD4+ T cells from PBMCs, cultured in vitro. These receptors all come from a human donor in good health. Each CDR3 is given with its conserved first and last residue. D genes are given only for firm matches. Size is omitted from some rows. Given values are once, few, many or a class for expanded clones.

j_call,v_call,clone_size,d_call,cdr3_nt,cdr3_aa
TRBJ1-1,TRBV25-1,NA,NA,TGTGCCAGCAGTGAATATGACGGGGTAGCGAACACTGAAGCTTTCTTT,CASSEYDGVANTEAFF
TRBJ1-1,TRBV6-5,NA,NA,TGTGCCAGCAGTCGCCAGAACACTGAAGCTTTCTTT,CASSRQNTEAFF
TRBJ2-1,TRBV5-6,NA,TRBD1,TGTGCCAGCAGCGTAGGTCAGGGGGCGCTACTTAGGGAGCAGTTCTTC,CASSVGQGALLREQFF
TRBJ1-5,TRBV15,NA,NA,TGTGCCACCAGCAGAGACGGAAATCAGCCCCAGCATTTT,CATSRDGNQPQHF
TRBJ2-3,TRBV5-8,NA,TRBD1,TGTGCCAGCAGCCCGGGACAGGGTGGACCAGATACGCAGTATTTT,CASSPGQGGPDTQYF
TRBJ2-2,TRBV4-1,NA,TRBD1,TGCGCCAGCAGCCAGGCGACAGGGAGCACCGGGGAGCTGTTTTTT,CASSQATGSTGELFF
TRBJ1-2,TRBV2,NA,NA,TGTGCCAGCAGTGTTGGCAGGGGAAGAGGCTACACCTTC,CASSVGRGRGYTF
TRBJ2-7,TRBV28,NA,NA,TGTGCCAGCACCCCCAGGTCGCCCCGCGAGCAGTACTTC,CASTPRSPREQYF
TRBJ1-1,TRBV7-2,NA,NA,TGTGCCAGCAGCCCCAGGGGTGGGAACACTGAAGCTTTCTTT,CASSPRGGNTEAFF
TRBJ1-4,TRBV5-6,NA,TRBD1,TGTGCCAGCAGCTTACAGGGGACTAATGAAAAACTGTTTTTT,CASSLQGTNEKLFF
TRBJ2-1,TRBV10-1,few,NA,TGCGCCAGCAGTGAGTCAGGAGGGATCTCCTACAATGAGCAGTTCTTC,CASSESGGISYNEQFF
TRBJ1-1,TRBV5-5,NA,NA,TGTGCCAGCAGAGGGGGTAAGGACACTGAAGCTTTCTTT,CASRGGKDTEAFF
TRBJ2-1,TRBV2,NA,TRBD1,TGTGCCAGCAGTCTGTCAGGGGGCAATGAGCAGTTCTTC,CASSLSGGNEQFF
TRBJ1-1,TRBV5-4,few,TRBD1,TGTGCCAGCAGCCACCCAGGACAGGGACCGAACACTGAAGCTTTCTTT,CASSHPGQGPNTEAFF
TRBJ2-1,TRBV10-3,NA,TRBD2,TGTGCCATCAGCCGGACTAGCGGGAGGGATGAGCAGTTCTTC,CAISRTSGRDEQFF
TRBJ2-7,TRBV18,NA,NA,TGTGCCAGCTCACCTCGAAACTGGGCCCATAACGAGCAGTACTTC,CASSPRNWAHNEQYF